The next 19 T cell receptor beta chains were all read from a single sample in a study of blood T cell repertoires in COVID-19. Some clones are missing from TCRdb's copy, which holds only in-frame ones; the method was immunoSEQ multiplex PCR. The sample shows 120,000 or so clones, about four fifths of them seen only once. The source material was peripheral blood. Source of these receptors: a human donor in a cohort sampled during active COVID-19.

The chain's CDR3 is CASSSGTGRNEQFF. The CDR3 DNA reads as TGCGCCAGCAGTTCCGGGACAGGGAGAAATGAGCAGTTCTTC. The chain couples TRBV5-1 to TRBJ2-1; 9 bases line up with TRBD1. The CDR3 runs to 14 residues. Germline CDR1 reads SGHRS; CDR2 reads YFSETQ. V was pared by 5 bases and J by 7 bases, with 7 bases of the junction left unmatched. The whole variable domain, filled in from reference TRBV5-1 and TRBJ2-1, reads KAGVTQTPRYLIKTRGQQVTLSCSPISGHRSVSWYQQTPGQGLQFLFEYFSETQRNKGNFPGRFSGRQFSNSRSEMNVSTLELGDSALYLCASSSGTGRNEQFFGPGTRLTVL.

This clone came up a few times. The chain uses TRBV6-6 and TRBJ1-5; no firm D call. CDR3 length: 13 residues. V dropped 4 bases and J dropped 6 bases, with 10 bases sitting between them. Germline V gene data show CDR1 as MNHNY and CDR2 as SVGAGI (reference sequence). Here the CDR3 reads CASSSPLIQPQHF. The CDR3 nucleotides read TGTGCCAGCAGTTCGCCCCTAATTCAGCCCCAGCATTTT.

V and J are TRBV6-5 and TRBJ1-1, with D possibly TRBD1 on 5 matching bases. Germline lookup yields CDR1 MNHEY and CDR2 SVGAGI. Trimming left V 6 bases short and J 2 bases short, with 16 bases between. This CDR3 is 15 amino acids long. CDR3 nucleotide sequence: TGTGCCAGCAGAACATTACAGACAGTCAACACTGAAGCTTTCTTT. This translates into CASRTLQTVNTEAFF.

This sequence joins TRBV28 and TRBJ1-3, with TRBD1 identical over 8 bases. With V trimmed by 5 bases and J by 0 bases, 9 bases remained unmatched. The CDR3 totals 17 residues. Per the germline V gene, CDR1 is MDHEN and CDR2 is SYDVKM. CDR3 loop: CASSAQTGVSSGNTIYF. The CDR3 coding sequence is TGTGCCAGCAGTGCGCAGACAGGGGTTAGCTCTGGAAACACCATATATTTT.

The chain carries TRBV5-4 and TRBJ1-5; 9 positions agree with TRBD1. Germline lookup yields CDR1 SGHNT and CDR2 YYREEE (reference sequence). The CDR3 is 14 residues long. The V and J ends lost 4 bases and 7 bases, in that order; junction bases with no gene match: 6. This chain's CDR3 is CASSAGQGDQPQHF. In DNA form, the CDR3 reads TGTGCCAGCAGCGCGGGACAGGGCGACCAGCCCCAGCATTTT.

In this sample, this clone turned up once. The chain joins TRBV7-9 to TRBJ1-6; tentatively, D is TRBD1 (6 bases). CDR1 is SEHNR and CDR2 is FQNEAQ in the germline V gene (reference sequence). The CDR3 has 14 residues. V was trimmed by 4 bases and J by 7 bases, leaving 11 bases between them. The CDR3 loop reads CASSSPGQNSPLHF. The CDR3 nucleotides read TGTGCCAGCAGCTCCCCCGGACAGAATTCACCCCTCCACTTT.

The V and J genes are TRBV3-1 (or the pseudogene TRBV3-2) and TRBJ2-1; D possibly corresponds to TRBD2 (5 bases). This CDR3 spans 16 amino acids. V was clipped by 0 bases and J by 0 bases, with 9 bases between them. Germline V gene sequence: CDR1 LGHDT, CDR2 YNNKEL (reference sequence). In DNA form, the CDR3 reads TGTGCCAGCAGCCAAGAATACCGGGGCTCCTACAATGAGCAGTTCTTC. This encodes CASSQEYRGSYNEQFF.

This chain links TRBV28 with TRBJ1-5; a possible D gene is TRBD1 (5 bases). The CDR3 extends over 16 amino acids. The V gene's germline CDR1 is MDHEN and CDR2 SYDVKM. V dropped 2 bases and J dropped 0 bases, with 11 bases sitting between them. CDR3 sequence: CASSLSSGASNQPQHF. Here the CDR3 DNA reads TGTGCCAGCAGTTTAAGCTCTGGGGCTAGCAATCAGCCCCAGCATTTT.

The sample holds one count of this clone. V gene TRBV5-6 combines with J gene TRBJ1-5; 8 bases align to TRBD1. The CDR3 runs to 17 residues. CDR1 is SGHDT and CDR2 is YYEEEE in the germline V gene. After removal of 4 bases from V and 0 bases from J, the junction contained 9 bases not matched to a gene. The CDR3, as DNA: TGTGCCAGCAGCGGGACAGGAAAGGGCTATAGCAATCAGCCCCAGCATTTT. It specifies CASSGTGKGYSNQPQHF.

The genes are TRBV15 and TRBJ1-2; D unclear. V lost 1 base and J 5 bases, leaving 14 bases between the germline ends. This CDR3 region has 15 residues. The V gene's germline CDR1 is LNHNV and CDR2 YYDKDF (reference sequence). CDR3 DNA sequence: TGTGCCACCAGCAGAGGGGGAGGGAGTTGGTATGGCTACACCTTC. Translating it yields CATSRGGGSWYGYTF. The whole variable domain, remainder taken from reference TRBV15 and TRBJ1-2, is DAMVIQNPRYQVTQFGKPVTLSCSQTLNHNVMYWYQQKSSQAPKLLFHYYDKDFNNEADTPDNFQSRRPNTSFCFLDIRSPGLGDTAMYLCATSRGGGSWYGYTFGSGTRLTVV.

This clone appeared a single time. This chain uses TRBV6-5 with TRBJ2-1; TRBD1 aligns across 8 bases. This CDR3 comprises 14 residues. Trimming took 2 bases from V and 7 from J; bases not matched to a gene: 4. Germline CDR1 and CDR2: MNHEY and SVGAGI. For the CDR3, the DNA is TGTGCCAGCAGTTACGGGCAGGGGGCGAATGAGCAGTTCTTC. Translated, it gives CASSYGQGANEQFF.

This clone was picked up many times. This CDR3 is also generated by other DNA sequences in the sample. The chain recombines TRBV19 with TRBJ1-1; TRBD1 matches 7 bases. Germline CDR1 and CDR2: LNHDA and SQIVND (reference sequence). Unmatched junction bases numbered 9, after V lost 7 bases and J lost 1 base. The CDR3 is 15 amino acids. The chain's CDR3 is CASTPGTASNTEAFF. The CDR3 DNA sequence: TGTGCCAGTACCCCAGGGACAGCTTCGAACACTGAAGCTTTCTTT.

The chain uses TRBV24-1 and TRBJ2-3, with TRBD2 identical over 15 bases. The CDR3 spans 18 residues. CDR1 is KGHDR, CDR2 SFDVKD, per germline. The V and J ends lost 4 bases and 3 bases, in that order; junction bases with no gene match: 7. CDR3 loop: CATSDPGLAGGRTDTQYF. CDR3 in DNA: TGTGCCACCAGTGACCCGGGACTAGCGGGGGGCCGGACAGATACGCAGTATTTT.

CDR3 DNA: TGTGCCAGCATCACTGAGGGGGGGACTGAAGCTTTCTTT. It is translated as CASITEGGTEAFF. The genes are TRBV2 and TRBJ1-1; perhaps TRBD1 as D (6 bases). The CDR3 has 13 residues. Germline CDR1 and CDR2: SNHLY and FYNNEI. V lost 7 bases and J lost 5, with 14 bases in between.

The rearrangement joins TRBV10-3 to TRBJ2-2; tentative D call: TRBD2 (5 bases). The V gene lost 3 bases and the J gene lost 4 bases, with 18 bases spanning the gap. The CDR3 is made up of 17 amino acids. CDR1 and CDR2 from the germline V gene are ENHRY and SYGVKD. The CDR3 sequence is CAISDLGSGLSTGELFF. CDR3 nucleotide sequence: TGTGCCATCAGTGATCTGGGGTCAGGACTTAGCACCGGGGAGCTGTTTTTT.

The chain employs TRBV3-1 (or the pseudogene TRBV3-2) and TRBJ2-5; 8 nucleotides agree with TRBD2. V dropped 4 bases and J dropped 5; count of bases not matched to a gene: 9. Germline loops: CDR1 LGHDT, CDR2 YNNKEL (reference sequence). This CDR3 spans 15 amino acids. CDR3 bases: TGTGCCAGCAGCCGAGGGACCCCGGGAGGGGAGACCCAGTACTTC. This gives the protein CASSRGTPGGETQYF.

CDR3 bases: TGTGCCAGCAGCCTGACTAGCTCTGAGCAGTTCTTC. As protein: CASSLTSSEQFF. The chain uses TRBV6-5 and TRBJ2-1; 7 bases agree with TRBD2. Trimming removed 6 bases from V and 9 bases from J; junction bases left unmatched: 5. Germline V gene sequence: CDR1 MNHEY, CDR2 SVGAGI. The CDR3 loop spans 12 amino acids.

With respect to this clone: The same CDR3 arises from other DNA sequences in this sample as well. This chain uses TRBV5-1 with TRBJ2-5; D is unclear. Germline lookup yields CDR1 SGHRS and CDR2 YFSETQ. The CDR3 is 14 amino acids. Deletions cut 0 bases from V and 0 bases from J, with 6 bases between. CDR3 sequence: CASSLGQYQETQYF. In DNA, the CDR3 is TGCGCCAGCAGCTTGGGGCAGTACCAAGAGACCCAGTACTTC.

The chain employs TRBV4-3 and TRBJ2-7; 7 bases match TRBD1. Trimming removed 1 base from V and 2 bases from J; junction bases left unmatched: 2. The CDR3 consists of 14 residues. Germline values: CDR1 LGHNA, CDR2 YSLEER. The CDR3: CASSQVTGAYEQYF. The CDR3 DNA reads TGCGCCAGCAGCCAAGTAACAGGGGCCTACGAGCAGTACTTC.